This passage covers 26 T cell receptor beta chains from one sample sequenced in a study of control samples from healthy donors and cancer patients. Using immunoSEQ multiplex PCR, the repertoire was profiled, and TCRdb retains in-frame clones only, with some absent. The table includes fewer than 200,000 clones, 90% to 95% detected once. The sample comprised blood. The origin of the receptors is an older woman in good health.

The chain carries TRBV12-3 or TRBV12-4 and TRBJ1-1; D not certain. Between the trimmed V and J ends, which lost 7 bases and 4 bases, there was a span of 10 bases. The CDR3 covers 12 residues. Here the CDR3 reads CASTPLATEAFF. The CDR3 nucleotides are TGTGCCAGCACCCCCTTGGCCACTGAAGCTTTCTTT.

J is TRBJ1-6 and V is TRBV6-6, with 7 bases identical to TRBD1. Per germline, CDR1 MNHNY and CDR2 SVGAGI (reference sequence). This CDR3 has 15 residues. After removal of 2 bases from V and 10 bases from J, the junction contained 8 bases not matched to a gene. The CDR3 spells CASSYLGTVGSPLHF. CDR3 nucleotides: TGTGCCAGCAGTTACCTAGGGACAGTAGGGTCACCCCTCCACTTT.

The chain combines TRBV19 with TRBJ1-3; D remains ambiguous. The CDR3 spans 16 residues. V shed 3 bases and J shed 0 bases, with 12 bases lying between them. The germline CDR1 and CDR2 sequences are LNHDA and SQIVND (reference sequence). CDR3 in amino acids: CASSMVRMSSGNTIYF. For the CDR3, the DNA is TGTGCCAGTAGTATGGTTCGGATGAGCTCTGGAAACACCATATATTTT.

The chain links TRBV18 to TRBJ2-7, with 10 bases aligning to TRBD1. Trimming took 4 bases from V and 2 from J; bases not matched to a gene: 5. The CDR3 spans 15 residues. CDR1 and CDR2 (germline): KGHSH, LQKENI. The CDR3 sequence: CASSRDRGAAYEQYF. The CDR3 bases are TGTGCCAGCTCACGGGACAGGGGCGCAGCCTACGAGCAGTACTTC.

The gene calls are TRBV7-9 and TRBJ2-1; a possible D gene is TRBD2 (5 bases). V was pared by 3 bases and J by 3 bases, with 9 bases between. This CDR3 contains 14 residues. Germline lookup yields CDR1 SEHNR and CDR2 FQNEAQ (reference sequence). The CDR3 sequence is CASSLASFYNEQFF. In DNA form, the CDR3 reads TGTGCCAGCAGCTTGGCTAGCTTCTACAATGAGCAGTTCTTC.

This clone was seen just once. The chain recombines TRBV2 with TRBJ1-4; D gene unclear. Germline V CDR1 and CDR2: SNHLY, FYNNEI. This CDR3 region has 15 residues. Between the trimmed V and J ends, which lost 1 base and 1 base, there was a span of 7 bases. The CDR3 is CASSEGRGTNEKLFF. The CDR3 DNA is TGTGCCAGCAGTGAAGGTCGCGGAACTAATGAAAAACTGTTTTTT. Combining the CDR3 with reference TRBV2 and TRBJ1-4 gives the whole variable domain EPEVTQTPSHQVTQMGQEVILRCVPISNHLYFYWYRQILGQKVEFLVSFYNNEISEKSEIFDDQFSVERPDGSNFTLKIRSTKLEDSAMYFCASSEGRGTNEKLFFGSGTQLSVL.

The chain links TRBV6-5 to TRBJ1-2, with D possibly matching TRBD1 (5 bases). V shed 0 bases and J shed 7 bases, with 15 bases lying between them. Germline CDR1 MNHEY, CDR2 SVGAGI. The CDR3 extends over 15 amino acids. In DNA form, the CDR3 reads TGTGCCAGCAGTTACTCCCCAGGGATCAGTGGTGGCTACACCTTC. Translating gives CASSYSPGISGGYTF.

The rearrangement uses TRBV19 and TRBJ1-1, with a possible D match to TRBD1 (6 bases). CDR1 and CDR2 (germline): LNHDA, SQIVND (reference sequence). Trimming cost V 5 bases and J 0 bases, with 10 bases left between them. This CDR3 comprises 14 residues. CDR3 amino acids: CASSVQGLNTEAFF. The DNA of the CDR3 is TGTGCCAGTAGTGTACAGGGCTTGAACACTGAAGCTTTCTTT.

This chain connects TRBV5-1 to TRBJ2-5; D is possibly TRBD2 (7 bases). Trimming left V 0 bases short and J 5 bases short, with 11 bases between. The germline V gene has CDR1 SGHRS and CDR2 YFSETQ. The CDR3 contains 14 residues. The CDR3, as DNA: TGCGCCAGCAGCTTGGTGGGGGGGCTCGAGACCCAGTACTTC. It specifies CASSLVGGLETQYF.

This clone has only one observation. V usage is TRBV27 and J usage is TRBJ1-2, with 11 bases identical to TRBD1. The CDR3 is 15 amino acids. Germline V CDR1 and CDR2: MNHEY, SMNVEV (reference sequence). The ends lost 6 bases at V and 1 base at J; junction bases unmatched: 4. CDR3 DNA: TGTGCCAGCAGGGGACAGGGGGGATTTAACTATGGCTACACCTTC. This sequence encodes CASRGQGGFNYGYTF.

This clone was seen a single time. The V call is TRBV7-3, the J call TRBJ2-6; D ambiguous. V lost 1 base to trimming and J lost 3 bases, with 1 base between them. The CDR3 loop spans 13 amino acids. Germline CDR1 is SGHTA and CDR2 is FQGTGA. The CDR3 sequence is CASSLNGANVLTF. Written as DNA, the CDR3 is TGTGCCAGCAGCTTAAATGGGGCCAACGTCCTGACTTTC.

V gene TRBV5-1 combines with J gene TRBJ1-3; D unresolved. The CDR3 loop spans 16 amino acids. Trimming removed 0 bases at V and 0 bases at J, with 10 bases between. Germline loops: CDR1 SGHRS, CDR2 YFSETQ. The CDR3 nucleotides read TGCGCCAGCAGCTTGGCTGGGGTTAGCTCTGGAAACACCATATATTTT. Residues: CASSLAGVSSGNTIYF.

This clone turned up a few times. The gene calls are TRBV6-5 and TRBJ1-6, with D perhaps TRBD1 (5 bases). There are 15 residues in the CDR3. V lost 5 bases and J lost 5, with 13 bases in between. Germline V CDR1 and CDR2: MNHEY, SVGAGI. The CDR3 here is CASSQIDSNNSPLHF. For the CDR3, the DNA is TGTGCCAGCAGTCAGATCGACAGCAATAATTCACCCCTCCACTTT.

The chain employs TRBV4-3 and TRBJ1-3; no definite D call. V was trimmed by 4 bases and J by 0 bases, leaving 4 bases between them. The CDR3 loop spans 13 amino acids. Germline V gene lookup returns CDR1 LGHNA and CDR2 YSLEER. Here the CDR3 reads CASSRSSGNTIYF. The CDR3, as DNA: TGCGCCAGCAGCCGGAGCTCTGGAAACACCATATATTTT.

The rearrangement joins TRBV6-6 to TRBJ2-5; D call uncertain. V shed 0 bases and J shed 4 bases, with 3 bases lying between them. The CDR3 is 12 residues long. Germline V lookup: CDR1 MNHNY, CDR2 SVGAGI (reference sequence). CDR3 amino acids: CASSYSIETQYF. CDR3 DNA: TGTGCCAGCAGTTACTCGATAGAGACCCAGTACTTC.

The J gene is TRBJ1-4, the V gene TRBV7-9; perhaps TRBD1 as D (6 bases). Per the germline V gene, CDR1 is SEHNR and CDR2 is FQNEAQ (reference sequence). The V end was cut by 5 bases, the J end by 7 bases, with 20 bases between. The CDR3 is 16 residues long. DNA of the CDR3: TGTGCCAGCAGCCCGCCAGCACAGGGAGGGAGTGAAAAACTGTTTTTT. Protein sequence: CASSPPAQGGSEKLFF.

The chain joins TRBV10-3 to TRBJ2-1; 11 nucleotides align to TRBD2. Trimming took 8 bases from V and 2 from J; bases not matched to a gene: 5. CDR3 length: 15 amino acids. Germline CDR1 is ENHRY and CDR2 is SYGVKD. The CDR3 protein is CAISALAGAYNEQFF. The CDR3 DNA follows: TGTGCCATCTCCGCACTAGCGGGAGCCTACAATGAGCAGTTCTTC.

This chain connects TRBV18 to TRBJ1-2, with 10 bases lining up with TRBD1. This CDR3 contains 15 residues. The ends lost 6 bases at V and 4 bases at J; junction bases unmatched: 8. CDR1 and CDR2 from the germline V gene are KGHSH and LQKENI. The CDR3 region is CASSDGTGVAYGYTF. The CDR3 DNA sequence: TGTGCCAGCTCGGACGGGACAGGGGTGGCCTATGGCTACACCTTC.

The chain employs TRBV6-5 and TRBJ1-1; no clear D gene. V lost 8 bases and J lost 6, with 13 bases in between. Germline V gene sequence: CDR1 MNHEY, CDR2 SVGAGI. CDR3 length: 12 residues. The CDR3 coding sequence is TGTGCCAGCTCCACACCGTTGGCTGAAGCTTTCTTT. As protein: CASSTPLAEAFF.

The chain's CDR3 is CASSPGQQNEKLFF. As DNA, the CDR3 is TGTGCCAGCAGCCCCGGACAGCAGAATGAAAAACTGTTTTTT. The J gene is TRBJ1-4, the V gene TRBV5-4; a possible D gene is TRBD1 (6 bases). Germline assignment: CDR1 SGHNT and CDR2 YYREEE (reference sequence). The V gene lost 4 bases and the J gene lost 5 bases, with 12 bases spanning the gap. This CDR3 spans 14 amino acids.

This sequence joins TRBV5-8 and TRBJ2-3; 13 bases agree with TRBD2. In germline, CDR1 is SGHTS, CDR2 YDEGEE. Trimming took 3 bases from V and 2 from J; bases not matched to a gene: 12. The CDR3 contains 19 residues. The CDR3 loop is CASSSDPTGLAGATDTQYF. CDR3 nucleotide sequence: TGTGCCAGCAGCTCGGACCCAACCGGACTAGCGGGGGCCACAGATACGCAGTATTTT.

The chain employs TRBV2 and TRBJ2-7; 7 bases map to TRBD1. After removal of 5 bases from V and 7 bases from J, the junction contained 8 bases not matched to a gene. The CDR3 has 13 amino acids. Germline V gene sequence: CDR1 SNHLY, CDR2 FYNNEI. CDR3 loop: CASSLTGLGEQYF. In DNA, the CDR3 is TGTGCCAGCAGTTTGACAGGGTTAGGAGAGCAGTACTTC.

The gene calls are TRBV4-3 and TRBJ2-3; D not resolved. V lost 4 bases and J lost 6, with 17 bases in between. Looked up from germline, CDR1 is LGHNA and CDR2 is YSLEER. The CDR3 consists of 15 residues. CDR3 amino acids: CASSPDSGDQDTQYF. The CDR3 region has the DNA TGCGCCAGCAGCCCCGACTCCGGAGACCAGGATACGCAGTATTTT.

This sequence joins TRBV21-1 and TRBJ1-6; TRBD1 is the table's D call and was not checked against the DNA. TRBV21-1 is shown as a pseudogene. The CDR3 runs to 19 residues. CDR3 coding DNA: TGTGCCAGCAGCAGAGAACCGGGACAGGGGGCGGACTATAATTCACCCCTCCACTTT. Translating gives CASSREPGQGADYNSPLHF.

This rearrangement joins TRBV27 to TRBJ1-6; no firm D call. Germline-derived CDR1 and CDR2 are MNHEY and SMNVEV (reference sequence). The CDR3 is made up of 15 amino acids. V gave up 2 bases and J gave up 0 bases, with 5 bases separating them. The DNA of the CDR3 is TGTGCCAGCAGTTTAGAATTCTCCTATAATTCACCCCTCCACTTT. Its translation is CASSLEFSYNSPLHF.

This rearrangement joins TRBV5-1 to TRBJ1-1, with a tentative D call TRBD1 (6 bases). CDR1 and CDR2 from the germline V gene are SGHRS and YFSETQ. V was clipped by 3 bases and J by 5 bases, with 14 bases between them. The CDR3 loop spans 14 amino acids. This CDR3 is CASSSGQLRTEAFF. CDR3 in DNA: TGCGCCAGCAGCTCAGGACAGCTGCGGACTGAAGCTTTCTTT.